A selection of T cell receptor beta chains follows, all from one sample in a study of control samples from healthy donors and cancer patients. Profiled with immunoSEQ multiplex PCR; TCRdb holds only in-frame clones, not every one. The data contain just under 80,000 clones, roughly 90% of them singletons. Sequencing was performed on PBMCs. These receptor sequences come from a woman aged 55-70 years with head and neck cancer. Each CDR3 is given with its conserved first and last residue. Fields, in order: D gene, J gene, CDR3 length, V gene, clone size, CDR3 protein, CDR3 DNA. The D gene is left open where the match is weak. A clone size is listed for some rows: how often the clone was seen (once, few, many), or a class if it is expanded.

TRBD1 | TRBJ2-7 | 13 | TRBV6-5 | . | CASAGTGGLEQYF | TGTGCCAGCGCGGGGACAGGGGGCCTCGAGCAGTACTTC
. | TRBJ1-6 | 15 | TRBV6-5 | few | CASSLRGDVNSPLHF | TGTGCCAGCAGTCTGCGAGGGGATGTGAATTCACCCCTCCACTTT
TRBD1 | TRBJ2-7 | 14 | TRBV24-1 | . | CATSDLYRGVVKYF | TGTGCCACCAGTGATTTGTACAGGGGGGTGGTCAAGTACTTC
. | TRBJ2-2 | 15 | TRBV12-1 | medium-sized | CASSFVDEHPGELFF | TGTGCCAGCAGCTTTGTTGATGAGCATCCCGGGGAGCTGTTTTTT
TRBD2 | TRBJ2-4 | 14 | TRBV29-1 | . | CSVVVAGAKNIQYF | TGCAGCGTTGTCGTAGCGGGAGCCAAAAACATTCAGTACTTC
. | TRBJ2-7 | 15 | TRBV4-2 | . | CASSQDRPKTYEQYF | TGTGCCAGCAGCCAAGACCGACCGAAGACCTACGAGCAGTACTTC
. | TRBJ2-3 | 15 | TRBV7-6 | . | CASTGIRGSTDTQYF | TGTGCCAGCACGGGCATCCGGGGGAGCACAGATACGCAGTATTTT
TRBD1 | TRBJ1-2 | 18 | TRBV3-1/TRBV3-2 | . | CASSHRDLTGEGDYGYTF | TGTGCCAGCAGCCATCGAGATTTAACAGGGGAGGGGGACTATGGCTACACCTTC
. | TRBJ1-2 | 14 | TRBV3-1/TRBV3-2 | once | CASSHSGEGYGYTF | TGTGCCAGCAGCCATTCGGGGGAGGGTTATGGCTACACCTTC
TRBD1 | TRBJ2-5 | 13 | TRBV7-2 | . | CASSQRGRETQYF | TGTGCCAGCAGCCAGAGGGGGCGAGAGACCCAGTACTTC
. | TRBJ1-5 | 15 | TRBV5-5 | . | CASSPQATGNQPQHF | TGTGCCAGCAGCCCTCAAGCAACAGGGAATCAGCCCCAGCATTTT
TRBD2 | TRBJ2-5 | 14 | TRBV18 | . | CASSPAGGKETQYF | TGTGCCAGCTCACCCGCGGGGGGGAAAGAGACCCAGTACTTC
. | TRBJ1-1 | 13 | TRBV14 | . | CASSHEENTEAFF | TGTGCCAGCAGCCATGAGGAGAACACTGAAGCTTTCTTT
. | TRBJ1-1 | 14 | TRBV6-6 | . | CASGDRGMNTEAFF | TGTGCCAGCGGGGACCGTGGGATGAACACTGAAGCTTTCTTT
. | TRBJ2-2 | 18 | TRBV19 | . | CASRPTGVALSITGELFF | TGTGCCAGTAGACCCACGGGAGTCGCTCTTTCGATTACCGGGGAGCTGTTTTTT
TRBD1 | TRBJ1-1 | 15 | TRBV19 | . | CASRQTGTANTEAFF | TGTGCCAGTAGACAAACCGGGACAGCGAACACTGAAGCTTTCTTT
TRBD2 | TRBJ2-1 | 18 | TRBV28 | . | CASRTGTSGTAPYNEQFF | TGTGCCAGCAGAACCGGGACTAGCGGGACTGCTCCTTACAATGAGCAGTTCTTC
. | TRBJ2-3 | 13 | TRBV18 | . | CASSPDESDTQYF | TGTGCCAGCTCACCTGATGAGTCAGATACGCAGTATTTT
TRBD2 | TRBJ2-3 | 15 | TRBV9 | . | CASSVSSGGTDTQYF | TGTGCCAGCAGCGTATCCAGCGGGGGCACAGATACGCAGTATTTT
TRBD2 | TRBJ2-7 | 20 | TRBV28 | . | CASSSPRTGKTSGSPNEQYF | TGTGCCAGCAGTTCCCCAAGGACAGGGAAGACTAGCGGGAGTCCGAACGAGCAGTACTTC
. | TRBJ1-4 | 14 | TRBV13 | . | CASSFRQPNEKLFF | TGTGCCAGCAGCTTTCGACAGCCCAATGAAAAACTGTTTTTT
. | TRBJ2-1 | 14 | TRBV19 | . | CASSSRGPSGEQFF | TGTGCCAGTAGTTCAAGAGGGCCCTCCGGTGAGCAGTTCTTC
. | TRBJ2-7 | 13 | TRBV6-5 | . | CASTPGLLHEQYF | TGTGCCAGCACACCGGGACTTCTCCACGAGCAGTACTTC
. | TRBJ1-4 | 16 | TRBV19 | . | CASSPGRKTTNEKLFF | TGTGCCAGCTCCCCCGGACGTAAAACAACTAATGAAAAACTGTTTTTT
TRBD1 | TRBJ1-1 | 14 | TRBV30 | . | CAWALGTGDTEAFF | TGTGCCTGGGCGCTCGGGACAGGGGACACTGAAGCTTTCTTT
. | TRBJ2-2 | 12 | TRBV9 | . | CASSVFTGELFF | TGTGCCAGCAGCGTCTTTACCGGGGAGCTGTTTTTT
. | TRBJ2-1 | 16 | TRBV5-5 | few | CASTRTPDYRTNEQFF | TGTGCCAGCACGCGAACTCCTGATTACAGAACCAATGAGCAGTTCTTC
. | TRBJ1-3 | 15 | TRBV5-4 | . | CASSRMAGPGNTIYF | TGTGCCAGCAGCCGGATGGCTGGTCCTGGAAACACCATATATTTT
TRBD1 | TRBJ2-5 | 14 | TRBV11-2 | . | CASAGGQVQQTQYF | TGTGCCAGCGCCGGAGGACAGGTCCAACAGACCCAGTACTTC
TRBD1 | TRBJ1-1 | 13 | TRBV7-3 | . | CASSSRGPGEFAF | TGTGCCAGCAGCTCCAGGGGGCCCGGGGAATTCGCCTTT
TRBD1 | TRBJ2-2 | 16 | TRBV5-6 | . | CASSPTGGRSTGELFF | TGTGCCAGCAGCCCGACAGGGGGCAGAAGCACCGGGGAGCTGTTTTTT
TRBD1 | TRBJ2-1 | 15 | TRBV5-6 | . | CASSSDRGGYNEQFF | TGTGCCAGCTCTTCCGACAGGGGAGGCTACAATGAGCAGTTCTTC
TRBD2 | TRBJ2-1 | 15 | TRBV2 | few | CASRSRLAGHNEQFF | TGTGCCAGCAGAAGTAGACTAGCTGGACACAATGAGCAGTTCTTC
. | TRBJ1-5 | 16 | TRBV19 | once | CASRRRQANSNQPQHF | TGTGCCAGTAGGCGGAGACAGGCAAATAGCAATCAGCCCCAGCATTTT
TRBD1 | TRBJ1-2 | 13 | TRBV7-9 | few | CASSSDRVHGYTF | TGTGCCAGCAGCTCTGACAGGGTTCACGGCTACACCTTC
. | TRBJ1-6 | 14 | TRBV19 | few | CASSNRDISISLHF | TGTGCCAGTAGTAACCGGGACATATCAATATCCCTCCACTTT
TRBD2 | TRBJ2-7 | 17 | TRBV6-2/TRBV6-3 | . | CASSSGLAGKFSYEQYF | TGTGCCAGCAGCTCGGGACTAGCGGGAAAATTCTCCTACGAGCAGTACTTC